Listed below are T cell receptor beta chains from one sample, sequenced in a study of CD8+ T cells in alopecia areata. TCRdb keeps only in-frame clones here, not all; method: immunoSEQ multiplex PCR. The table shows about 210,000 clones, with under 75% occurring only once. Sample: CD4+ T cells sorted from blood, taken at week 4, from a patient treated with tofacitinib. Every receptor here comes from a human donor with alopecia areata. Each CDR3 is given with its conserved first and last residue. Fields, in order: clone size, CDR3 length, J gene, V gene, D gene, CDR3 protein, CDR3 DNA. A D gene is named only where the DNA matches it firmly. The size of a clone is reported for some rows only, either as once, few or many, or as a class for expanded clones.

few | 12 | TRBJ1-6 | TRBV14 | . | CASSQDRSPLHF | TGTGCCAGCAGCCAAGATCGGTCACCCCTCCACTTT
. | 15 | TRBJ2-1 | TRBV5-1 | . | CASSLALSSYNEQFF | TGCGCCAGCAGCTTGGCTCTAAGCTCCTACAATGAGCAGTTCTTC
. | 12 | TRBJ1-1 | TRBV9 | . | CASSVGTAEAFF | TGTGCCAGCAGCGTAGGAACGGCTGAAGCTTTCTTT
. | 15 | TRBJ1-2 | TRBV4-3 | TRBD1 | CASSQELAGGYGYTF | TGCGCCAGCAGCCAAGAGTTGGCAGGGGGCTATGGCTACACCTTC
few | 14 | TRBJ2-7 | TRBV7-2 | . | CASSLEVLSYEQYF | TGTGCCAGCAGCTTAGAAGTCCTCTCCTACGAGCAGTACTTC
few | 15 | TRBJ1-4 | TRBV7-2 | TRBD1 | CASSSQTGSNEKLFF | TGTGCCAGCAGCTCCCAGACAGGGAGTAATGAAAAACTGTTTTTT
. | 15 | TRBJ1-5 | TRBV1 | . | CTSSRRTGSNQPQHF | TGCACCAGCAGCCGACGGACGGGGAGCAATCAGCCCCAGCATTTT
. | 13 | TRBJ1-1 | TRBV6-5 | TRBD1 | CAAAQGVNTEAFF | TGTGCGGCGGCCCAGGGGGTGAACACTGAAGCTTTCTTT
medium-sized | 14 | TRBJ1-5 | TRBV7-9 | . | CASSDPGSNQPQHF | TGTGCCAGCAGCGATCCGGGGTCCAATCAGCCCCAGCATTTT
. | 16 | TRBJ1-6 | TRBV10-3 | TRBD1 | CAISRFDRGNNSPLHF | TGTGCCATCAGTCGCTTCGACAGGGGGAATAATTCACCCCTCCACTTT
few | 13 | TRBJ2-7 | TRBV14 | TRBD1 | CASRGDREREQYF | TGTGCCAGCCGCGGGGACAGGGAACGCGAGCAGTACTTC
. | 14 | TRBJ2-3 | TRBV19 | TRBD2 | CASRPSGGRDTQYF | TGTGCCAGTAGGCCTAGCGGGGGTCGGGATACGCAGTATTTT
. | 13 | TRBJ1-1 | TRBV9 | . | CASSVGGSTEAFF | TGTGCCAGCAGCGTAGGGGGGAGCACTGAAGCTTTCTTT
. | 18 | TRBJ2-3 | TRBV11-2 | TRBD2 | CASSLVGLAGASTDTQYF | TGTGCCAGCAGCTTAGTCGGGTTAGCGGGGGCCAGCACAGATACGCAGTATTTT
. | 13 | TRBJ1-2 | TRBV15 | . | CATSRGQAYGYTF | TGTGCCACCAGCAGGGGACAAGCCTATGGCTACACCTTC
. | 15 | TRBJ2-7 | TRBV10-3 | TRBD1 | CAISPDRALSYEQYF | TGTGCCATCAGTCCCGACAGGGCCCTCTCCTACGAGCAGTACTTC
. | 12 | TRBJ2-7 | TRBV2 | . | CASGGISYEQYF | TGTGCCAGCGGGGGGATCTCCTACGAGCAGTACTTC
. | 13 | TRBJ2-2 | TRBV6-1 | . | CASSLRSTGELFF | TGTGCCAGCAGCCTCAGGAGCACCGGGGAGCTGTTTTTT
few | 13 | TRBJ2-2 | TRBV6-6 | . | CASSPVGIGELFF | TGTGCCAGCAGTCCAGTGGGGATCGGGGAGCTGTTTTTT
. | 15 | TRBJ2-7 | TRBV15 | . | CATSAEGSGSYEQYF | TGTGCCACCAGCGCGGAGGGGAGTGGATCCTACGAGCAGTACTTC
. | 12 | TRBJ2-7 | TRBV29-1 | . | CSVEVGPFEQYF | TGCAGCGTTGAAGTTGGGCCGTTCGAGCAGTACTTC
. | 16 | TRBJ1-5 | TRBV15 | . | CATSRDKAVSNQPQHF | TGTGCCACCAGCAGAGATAAGGCAGTTAGCAATCAGCCCCAGCATTTT
few | 16 | TRBJ2-1 | TRBV9 | . | CASSVGSLGILNEQFF | TGTGCCAGCAGCGTAGGCTCCCTAGGTATATTGAATGAGCAGTTCTTC
. | 14 | TRBJ1-1 | TRBV2 | . | CASGRPPPNTEAFF | TGTGCCAGCGGGAGGCCACCTCCGAACACTGAAGCTTTCTTT
. | 14 | TRBJ2-7 | TRBV23-1 | TRBD1 | CASSDLGTEDEQYF | TGCGCCAGCAGTGACCTTGGGACAGAGGACGAGCAGTACTTC
. | 14 | TRBJ1-5 | TRBV6-1 | . | CASSEYSSNQPQHF | TGTGCCAGCAGTGAGTACAGCAGCAATCAGCCCCAGCATTTT
few | 18 | TRBJ2-2 | TRBV5-6 | . | CASSFYLTGRKNTGELFF | TGTGCCAGCAGCTTCTACTTAACGGGACGGAAGAACACCGGGGAGCTGTTTTTT
. | 13 | TRBJ1-3 | TRBV7-8 | . | CASSQGNGNTIYF | TGTGCCAGCAGTCAGGGGAATGGAAACACCATATATTTT
. | 14 | TRBJ2-2 | TRBV9 | TRBD1 | CASSVGPGGGELFF | TGTGCCAGCAGCGTAGGGCCAGGGGGCGGGGAGCTGTTTTTT
. | 14 | TRBJ1-4 | TRBV30 | . | CAWSVTAGNEKLFF | TGTGCCTGGAGTGTTACCGCGGGCAATGAAAAACTGTTTTTT
. | 15 | TRBJ1-5 | TRBV12-5 | TRBD1 | CASGRDRVSNQPQHF | TGTGCTAGTGGCCGCGACAGGGTTAGCAATCAGCCCCAGCATTTT
. | 15 | TRBJ1-2 | TRBV29-1 | . | CSVQLKNIPNGGYTF | TGCAGCGTTCAACTAAAGAACATCCCCAATGGAGGCTACACCTTC
. | 14 | TRBJ1-2 | TRBV5-6 | . | CASSLAAGEQQHTF | TGTGCCAGCAGCTTGGCGGCGGGAGAGCAACAGCACACCTTC
. | 14 | TRBJ2-3 | TRBV30 | . | CAWSVRRHPDTQYF | TGTGCCTGGAGTGTGCGCCGACACCCAGATACGCAGTATTTT
. | 15 | TRBJ1-6 | TRBV5-1 | TRBD1 | CASSLEGAQGSPLHF | TGCGCCAGCAGCTTGGAGGGGGCTCAGGGTTCACCCCTCCACTTT
few | 15 | TRBJ1-1 | TRBV15 | . | CATSSRSVWDTEAFF | TGTGCCACCAGCAGTCGGTCCGTCTGGGACACTGAAGCTTTCTTT
few | 13 | TRBJ2-1 | TRBV2 | . | CASRPLGYNEQFF | TGTGCCAGCAGACCACTAGGGTACAATGAGCAGTTCTTC
few | 11 | TRBJ1-1 | TRBV29-1 | . | CSALVNTEAFF | TGCAGCGCCCTGGTGAACACTGAAGCTTTCTTT
few | 11 | TRBJ1-1 | TRBV10-2 | . | CASRETGEAFF | TGCGCCAGCAGGGAAACAGGTGAAGCTTTCTTT
once | 15 | TRBJ1-5 | TRBV15 | . | CATSRGVGGNQPQHF | TGTGCCACCAGCAGGGGGGTTGGCGGCAATCAGCCCCAGCATTTT
. | 14 | TRBJ1-5 | TRBV27 | . | CASSLSGAHQPQHF | TGTGCCAGCAGTTTATCAGGGGCGCATCAGCCCCAGCATTTT
. | 12 | TRBJ1-5 | TRBV30 | . | CAWSLDSQPQHF | TGTGCCTGGAGCCTAGACTCTCAGCCCCAGCATTTT